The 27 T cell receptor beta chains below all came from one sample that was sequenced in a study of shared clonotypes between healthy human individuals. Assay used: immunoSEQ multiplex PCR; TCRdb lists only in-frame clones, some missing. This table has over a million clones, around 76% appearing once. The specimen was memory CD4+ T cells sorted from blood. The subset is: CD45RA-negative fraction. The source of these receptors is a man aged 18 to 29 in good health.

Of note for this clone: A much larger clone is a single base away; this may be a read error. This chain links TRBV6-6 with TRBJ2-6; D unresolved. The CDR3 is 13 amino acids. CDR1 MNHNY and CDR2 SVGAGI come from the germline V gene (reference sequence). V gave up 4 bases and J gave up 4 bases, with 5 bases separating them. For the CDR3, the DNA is TGTGCCAGCAGTTCCCCCGGGGCCAACGTCCTGACTTTC. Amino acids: CASSSPGANVLTF.

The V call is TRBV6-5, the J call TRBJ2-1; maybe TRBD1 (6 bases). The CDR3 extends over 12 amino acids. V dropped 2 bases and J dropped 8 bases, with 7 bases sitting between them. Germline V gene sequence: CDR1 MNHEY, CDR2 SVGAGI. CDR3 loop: CASSYRGYEQFF. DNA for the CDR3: TGTGCCAGCAGTTACAGGGGGTATGAGCAGTTCTTC.

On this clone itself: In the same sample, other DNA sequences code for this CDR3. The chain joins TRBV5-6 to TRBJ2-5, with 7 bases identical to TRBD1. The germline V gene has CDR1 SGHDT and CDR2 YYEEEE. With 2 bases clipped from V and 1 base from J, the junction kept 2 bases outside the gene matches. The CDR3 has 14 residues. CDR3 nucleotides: TGTGCCAGCAGCTTCTCAGGGGGCCAAGAGACCCAGTACTTC. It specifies CASSFSGGQETQYF.

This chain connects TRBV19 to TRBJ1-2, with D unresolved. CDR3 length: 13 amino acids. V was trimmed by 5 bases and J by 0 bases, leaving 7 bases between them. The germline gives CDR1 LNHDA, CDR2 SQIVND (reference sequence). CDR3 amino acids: CASSSRANYGYTF. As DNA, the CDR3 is TGTGCCAGTAGTTCTAGGGCTAACTATGGCTACACCTTC. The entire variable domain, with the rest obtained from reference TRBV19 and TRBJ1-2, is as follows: DGGITQSPKYLFRKEGQNVTLSCEQNLNHDAMYWYRQDPGQGLRLIYYSQIVNDFQKGDIAEGYSVSREKKESFPLTVTSAQKNPTAFYLCASSSRANYGYTFGSGTRLTVV.

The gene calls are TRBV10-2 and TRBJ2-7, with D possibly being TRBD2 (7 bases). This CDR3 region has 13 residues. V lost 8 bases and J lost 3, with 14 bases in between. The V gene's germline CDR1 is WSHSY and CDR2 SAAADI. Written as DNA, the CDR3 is TGCGCCAGCGGGGGGGGGCCCTACTACGAGCAGTACTTC. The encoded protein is CASGGGPYYEQYF.

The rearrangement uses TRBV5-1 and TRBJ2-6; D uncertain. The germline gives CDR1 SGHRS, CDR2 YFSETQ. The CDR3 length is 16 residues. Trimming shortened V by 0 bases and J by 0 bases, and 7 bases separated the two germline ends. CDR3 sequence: CASSLAVYSGANVLTF. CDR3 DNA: TGCGCCAGCAGCTTGGCCGTATACTCTGGGGCCAACGTCCTGACTTTC.

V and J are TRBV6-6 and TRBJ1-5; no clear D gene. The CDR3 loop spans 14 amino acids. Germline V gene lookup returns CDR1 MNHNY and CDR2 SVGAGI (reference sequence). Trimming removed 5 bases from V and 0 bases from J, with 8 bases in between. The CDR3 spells CASSLAHSNQPQHF. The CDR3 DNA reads TGTGCCAGCAGTCTTGCCCATAGCAATCAGCCCCAGCATTTT.

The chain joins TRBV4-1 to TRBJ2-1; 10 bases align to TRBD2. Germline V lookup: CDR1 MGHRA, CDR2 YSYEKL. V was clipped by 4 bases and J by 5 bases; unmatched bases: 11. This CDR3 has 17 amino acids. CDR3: CASSPPRASGRHNEQFF. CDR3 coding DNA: TGCGCCAGCAGCCCCCCCCGAGCTAGCGGGAGACACAATGAGCAGTTCTTC.

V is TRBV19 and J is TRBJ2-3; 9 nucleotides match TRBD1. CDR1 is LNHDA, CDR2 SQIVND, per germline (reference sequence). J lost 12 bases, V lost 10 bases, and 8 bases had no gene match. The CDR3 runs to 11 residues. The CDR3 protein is CATRGGQGQYF. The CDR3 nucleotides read TGTGCCACCCGTGGGGGACAGGGACAGTATTTT.

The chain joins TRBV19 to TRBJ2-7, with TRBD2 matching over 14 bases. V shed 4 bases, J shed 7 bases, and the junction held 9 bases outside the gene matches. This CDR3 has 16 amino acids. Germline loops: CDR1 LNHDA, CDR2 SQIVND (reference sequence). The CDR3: CASSTWTSGGNGEQYF. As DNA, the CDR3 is TGTGCCAGTAGTACCTGGACTAGCGGGGGGAATGGAGAGCAGTACTTC.

The CDR3 here is CAWSGTSGNTIYF. The CDR3 nucleotides are TGTGCCTGGAGCGGGACGTCCGGAAACACCATATATTTT. V gene TRBV30 combines with J gene TRBJ1-3; D may be TRBD1 (5 bases). In germline, CDR1 is GTSNPN, CDR2 SVGIG (reference sequence). With 3 bases removed from V and 4 bases from J, the gap between germline ends came to 10 bases. CDR3 length equals 13 residues.

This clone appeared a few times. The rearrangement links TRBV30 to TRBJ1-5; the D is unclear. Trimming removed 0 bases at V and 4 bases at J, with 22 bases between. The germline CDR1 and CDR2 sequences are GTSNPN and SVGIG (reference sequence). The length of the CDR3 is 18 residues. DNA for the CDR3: TGTGCCTGGAGTGTTCGGCGGCCGGGGATTACAATGAATCAGCCCCAGCATTTT. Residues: CAWSVRRPGITMNQPQHF.

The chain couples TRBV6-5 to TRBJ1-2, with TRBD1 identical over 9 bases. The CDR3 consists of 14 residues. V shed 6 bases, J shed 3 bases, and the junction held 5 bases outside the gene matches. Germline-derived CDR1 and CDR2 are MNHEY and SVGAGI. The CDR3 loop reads CASRQGAFYYGYTF. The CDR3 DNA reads TGTGCCAGCAGACAGGGGGCGTTCTACTATGGCTACACCTTC.

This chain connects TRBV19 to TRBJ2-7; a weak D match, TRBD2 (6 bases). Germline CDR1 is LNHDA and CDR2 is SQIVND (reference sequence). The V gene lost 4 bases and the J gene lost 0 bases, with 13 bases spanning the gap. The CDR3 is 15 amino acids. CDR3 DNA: TGTGCCAGTAGTAGACCGGGACTCGCCTCCTACGAGCAGTACTTC. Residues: CASSRPGLASYEQYF.

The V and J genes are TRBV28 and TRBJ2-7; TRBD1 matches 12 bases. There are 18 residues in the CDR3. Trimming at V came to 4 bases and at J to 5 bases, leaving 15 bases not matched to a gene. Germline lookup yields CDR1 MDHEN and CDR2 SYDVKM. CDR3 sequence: CASSSTVWLGQGAHEQYF. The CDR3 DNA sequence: TGTGCCAGCAGTTCGACAGTTTGGTTGGGACAGGGGGCCCACGAGCAGTACTTC.

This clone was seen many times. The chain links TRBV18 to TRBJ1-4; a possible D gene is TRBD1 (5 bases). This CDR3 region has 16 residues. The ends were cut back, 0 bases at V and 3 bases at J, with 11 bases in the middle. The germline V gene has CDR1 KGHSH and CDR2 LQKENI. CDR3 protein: CASSPPGDWPNEKLFF. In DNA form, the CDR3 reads TGTGCCAGCTCACCACCGGGGGATTGGCCTAATGAAAAACTGTTTTTT. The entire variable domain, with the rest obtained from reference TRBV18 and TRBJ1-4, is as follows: NAGVMQNPRHLVRRRGQEARLRCSPMKGHSHVYWYRQLPEEGLKFMVYLQKENIIDESGMPKERFSAEFPKEGPSILRIQQVVRGDSAAYFCASSPPGDWPNEKLFFGSGTQLSVL.

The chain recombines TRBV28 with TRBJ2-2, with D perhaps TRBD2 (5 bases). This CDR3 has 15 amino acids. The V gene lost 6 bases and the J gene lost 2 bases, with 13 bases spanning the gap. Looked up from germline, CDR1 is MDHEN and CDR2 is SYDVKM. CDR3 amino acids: CASSLAGLNTGELFF. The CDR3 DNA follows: TGTGCCAGCAGCCTAGCCGGTTTAAACACCGGGGAGCTGTTTTTT.

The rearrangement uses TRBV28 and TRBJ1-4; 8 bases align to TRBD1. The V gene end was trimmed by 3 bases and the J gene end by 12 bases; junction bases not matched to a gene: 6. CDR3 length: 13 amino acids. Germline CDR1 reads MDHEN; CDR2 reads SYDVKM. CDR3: CASSFRTGPELFF. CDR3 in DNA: TGTGCCAGCAGTTTCCGGACAGGGCCGGAACTGTTTTTT.

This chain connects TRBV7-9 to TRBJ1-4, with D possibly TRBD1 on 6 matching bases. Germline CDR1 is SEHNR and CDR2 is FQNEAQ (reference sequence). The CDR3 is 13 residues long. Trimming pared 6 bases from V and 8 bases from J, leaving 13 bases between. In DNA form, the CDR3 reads TGTGCCAGCAGGTCAGGGGAAGGGGAAAAACTGTTTTTT. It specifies CASRSGEGEKLFF.

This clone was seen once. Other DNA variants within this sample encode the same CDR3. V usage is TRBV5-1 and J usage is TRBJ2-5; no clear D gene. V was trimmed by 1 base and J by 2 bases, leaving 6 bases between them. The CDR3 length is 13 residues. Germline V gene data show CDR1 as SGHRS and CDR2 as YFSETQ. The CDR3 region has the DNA TGCGCCAGCAGCTTGACCGCGCAAGAGACCCAGTACTTC. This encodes CASSLTAQETQYF.

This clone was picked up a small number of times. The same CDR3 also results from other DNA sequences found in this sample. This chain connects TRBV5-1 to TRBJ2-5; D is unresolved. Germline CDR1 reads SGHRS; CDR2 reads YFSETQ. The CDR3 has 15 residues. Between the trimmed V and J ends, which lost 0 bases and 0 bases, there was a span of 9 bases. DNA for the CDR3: TGCGCCAGCAGCTTGGGGGGAACCAACCAAGAGACCCAGTACTTC. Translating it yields CASSLGGTNQETQYF. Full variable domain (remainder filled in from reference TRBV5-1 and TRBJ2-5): KAGVTQTPRYLIKTRGQQVTLSCSPISGHRSVSWYQQTPGQGLQFLFEYFSETQRNKGNFPGRFSGRQFSNSRSEMNVSTLELGDSALYLCASSLGGTNQETQYFGPGTRLLVL.

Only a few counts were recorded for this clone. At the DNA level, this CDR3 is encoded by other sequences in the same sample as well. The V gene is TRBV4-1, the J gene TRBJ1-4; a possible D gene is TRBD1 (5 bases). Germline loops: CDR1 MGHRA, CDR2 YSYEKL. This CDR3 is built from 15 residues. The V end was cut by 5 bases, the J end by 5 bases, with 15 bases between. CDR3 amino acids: CASSYGTGPNEKLFF. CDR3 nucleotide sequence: TGCGCCAGCAGCTATGGGACGGGACCCAATGAAAAACTGTTTTTT.

DNA of the CDR3: TGTGCCAGCAGCTTAGTTCCGGGACTAGCGGGAGTTGAGCAGTTCTTC. Translated: CASSLVPGLAGVEQFF. J is TRBJ2-1 and V is TRBV11-2, with 14 bases aligning to TRBD2. V shed 1 base and J 9 bases; nucleotides not matched to a gene: 5. The CDR3 totals 16 residues. Germline CDR1 reads SGHAT; CDR2 reads FQNNGV.

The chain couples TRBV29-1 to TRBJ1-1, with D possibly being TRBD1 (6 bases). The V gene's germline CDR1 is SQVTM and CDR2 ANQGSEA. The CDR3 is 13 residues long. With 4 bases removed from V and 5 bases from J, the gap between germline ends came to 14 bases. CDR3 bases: TGCAGCGTTGCAACAGGGAGGGGGACTGAAGCTTTCTTT. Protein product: CSVATGRGTEAFF.

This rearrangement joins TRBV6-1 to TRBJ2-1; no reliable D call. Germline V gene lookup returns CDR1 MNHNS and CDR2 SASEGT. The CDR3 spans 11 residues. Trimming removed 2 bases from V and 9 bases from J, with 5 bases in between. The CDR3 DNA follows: TGTGCCAGCAGTGAACCGGTTGAGCAGTTCTTC. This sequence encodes CASSEPVEQFF.

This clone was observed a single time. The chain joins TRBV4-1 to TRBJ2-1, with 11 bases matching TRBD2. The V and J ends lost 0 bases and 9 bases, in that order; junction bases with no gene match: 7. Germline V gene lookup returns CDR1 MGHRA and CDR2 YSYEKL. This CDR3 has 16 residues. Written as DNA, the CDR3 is TGCGCCAGCAGCCAAGAACCTAGCGGGAGGCTGGGTGAGCAGTTCTTC. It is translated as CASSQEPSGRLGEQFF.

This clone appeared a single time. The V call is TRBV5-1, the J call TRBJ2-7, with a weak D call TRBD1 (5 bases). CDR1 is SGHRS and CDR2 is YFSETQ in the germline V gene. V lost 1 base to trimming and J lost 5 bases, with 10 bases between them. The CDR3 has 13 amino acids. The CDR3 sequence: CASSLSGSNEQYF. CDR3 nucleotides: TGCGCCAGCAGCTTGTCAGGGTCAAACGAGCAGTACTTC.